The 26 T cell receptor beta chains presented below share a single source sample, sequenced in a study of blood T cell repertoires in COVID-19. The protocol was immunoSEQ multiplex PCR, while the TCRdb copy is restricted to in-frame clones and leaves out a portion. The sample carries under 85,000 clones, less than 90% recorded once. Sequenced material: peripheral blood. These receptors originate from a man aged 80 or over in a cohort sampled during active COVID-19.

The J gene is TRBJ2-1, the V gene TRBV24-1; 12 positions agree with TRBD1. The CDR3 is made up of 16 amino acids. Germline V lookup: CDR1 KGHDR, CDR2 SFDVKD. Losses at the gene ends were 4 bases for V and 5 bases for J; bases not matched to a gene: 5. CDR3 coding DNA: TGTGCCACCAGTGACCCGGGACAGGGGGCCAACAATGAGCAGTTCTTC. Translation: CATSDPGQGANNEQFF.

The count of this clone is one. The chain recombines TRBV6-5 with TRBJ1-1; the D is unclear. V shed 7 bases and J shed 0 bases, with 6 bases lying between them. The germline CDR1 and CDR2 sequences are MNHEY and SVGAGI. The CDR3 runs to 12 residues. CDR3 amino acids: CASKSVNTEAFF. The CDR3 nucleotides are TGTGCCAGCAAATCGGTGAACACTGAAGCTTTCTTT.

DNA for the CDR3: TGTGCCAGCAGCCGACGACAGGGAAAGAACACCGGGGAGCTGTTTTTT. Encoded protein: CASSRRQGKNTGELFF. The chain recombines TRBV3-1 (or the pseudogene TRBV3-2) with TRBJ2-2, with 7 bases identical to TRBD1. Trimming cost V 4 bases and J 1 base; bases outside gene matches: 6. The CDR3 is 16 residues long. Germline V gene data show CDR1 as LGHDT and CDR2 as YNNKEL (reference sequence).

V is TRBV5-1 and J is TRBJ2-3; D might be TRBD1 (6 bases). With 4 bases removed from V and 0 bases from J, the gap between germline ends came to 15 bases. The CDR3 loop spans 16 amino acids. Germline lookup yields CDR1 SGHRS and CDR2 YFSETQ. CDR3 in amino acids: CASSPGTPSSTDTQYF. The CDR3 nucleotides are TGCGCCAGCAGCCCGGGGACACCCTCTAGCACAGATACGCAGTATTTT.

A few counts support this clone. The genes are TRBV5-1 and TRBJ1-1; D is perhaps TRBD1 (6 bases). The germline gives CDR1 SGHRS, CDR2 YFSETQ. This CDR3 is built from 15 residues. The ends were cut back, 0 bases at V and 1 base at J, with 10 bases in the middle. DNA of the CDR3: TGCGCCAGCAGCTTGGGGGGGCGAGGGAACACTGAAGCTTTCTTT. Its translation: CASSLGGRGNTEAFF.

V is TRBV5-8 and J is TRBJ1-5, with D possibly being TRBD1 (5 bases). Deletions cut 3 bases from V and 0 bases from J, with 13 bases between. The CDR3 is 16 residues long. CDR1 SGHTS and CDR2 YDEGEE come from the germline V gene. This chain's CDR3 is CASSSGGHFSNQPQHF. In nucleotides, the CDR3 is TGTGCCAGCAGCTCGGGAGGACATTTTAGCAATCAGCCCCAGCATTTT.

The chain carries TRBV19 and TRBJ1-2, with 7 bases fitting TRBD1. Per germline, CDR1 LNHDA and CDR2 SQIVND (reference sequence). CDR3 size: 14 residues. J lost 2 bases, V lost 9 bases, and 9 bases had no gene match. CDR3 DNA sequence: TGTGCCAGCAAGGGGGGACAGCGAAACTATGGCTACACCTTC. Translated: CASKGGQRNYGYTF.

The CDR3 reads CASSNPYRGKGQFF. The CDR3 DNA sequence: TGTGCCAGCAGCAACCCGTACAGGGGGAAAGGGCAGTTCTTC. The J gene is TRBJ2-1, the V gene TRBV21-1; TRBD1 reflects the table's D call only, with no check against the DNA. TRBV21-1 is recorded as a pseudogene. The CDR3 runs 14 residues.

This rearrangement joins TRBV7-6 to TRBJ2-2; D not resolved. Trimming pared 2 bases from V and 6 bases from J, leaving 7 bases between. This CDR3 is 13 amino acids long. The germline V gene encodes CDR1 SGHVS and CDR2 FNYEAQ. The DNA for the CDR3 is TGTGCCAGCAGCTTATCCTTAGCCGGGGAGCTGTTTTTT. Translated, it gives CASSLSLAGELFF.

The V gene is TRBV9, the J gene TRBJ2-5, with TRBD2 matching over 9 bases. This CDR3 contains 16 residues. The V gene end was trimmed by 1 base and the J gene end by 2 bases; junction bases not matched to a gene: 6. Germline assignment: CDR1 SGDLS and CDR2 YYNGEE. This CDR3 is CASSVSPSGGQETQYF. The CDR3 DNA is TGTGCCAGCAGCGTAAGCCCCAGCGGGGGGCAAGAGACCCAGTACTTC.

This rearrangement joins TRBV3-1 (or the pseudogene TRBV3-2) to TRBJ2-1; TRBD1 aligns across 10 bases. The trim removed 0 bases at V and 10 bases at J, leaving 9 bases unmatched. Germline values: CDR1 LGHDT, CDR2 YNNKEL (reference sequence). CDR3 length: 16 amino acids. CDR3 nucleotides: TGTGCCAGCAGCCAAGAGGGGAGGACAGGGGGACGAGAGCAGTTCTTC. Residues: CASSQEGRTGGREQFF.

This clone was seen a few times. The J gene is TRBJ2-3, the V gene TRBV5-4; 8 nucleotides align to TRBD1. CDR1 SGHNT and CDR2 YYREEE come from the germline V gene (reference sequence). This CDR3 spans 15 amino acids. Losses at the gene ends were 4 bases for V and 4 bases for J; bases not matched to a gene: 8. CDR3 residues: CASSPGQGAADTQYF. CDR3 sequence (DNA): TGTGCCAGCAGCCCCGGACAGGGAGCGGCAGATACGCAGTATTTT.

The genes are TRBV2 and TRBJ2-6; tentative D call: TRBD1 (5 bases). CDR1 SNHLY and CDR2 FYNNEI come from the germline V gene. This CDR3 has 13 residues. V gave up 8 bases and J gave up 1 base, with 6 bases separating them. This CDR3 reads CASSGSGANVLTF. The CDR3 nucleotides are TGTGCCAGCTCAGGGTCTGGGGCCAACGTCCTGACTTTC.

The CDR3 bases are TGTGCCACCAGTGACCCGGGACTTAATGAGCAGTTCTTC. This gives the protein CATSDPGLNEQFF. The V gene is TRBV24-1, the J gene TRBJ2-1, with D possibly matching TRBD2 (6 bases). The CDR3 loop spans 13 amino acids. V lost 4 bases, J lost 7 bases, and 10 bases lay in between. Germline assignment: CDR1 KGHDR and CDR2 SFDVKD.

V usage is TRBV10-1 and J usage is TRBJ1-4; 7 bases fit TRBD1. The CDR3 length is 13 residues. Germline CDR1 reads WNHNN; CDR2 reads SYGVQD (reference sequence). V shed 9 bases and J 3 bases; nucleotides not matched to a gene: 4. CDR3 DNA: TGCGCCAGACCGGGACAGCCTAATGAAAAACTGTTTTTT. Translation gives CARPGQPNEKLFF.

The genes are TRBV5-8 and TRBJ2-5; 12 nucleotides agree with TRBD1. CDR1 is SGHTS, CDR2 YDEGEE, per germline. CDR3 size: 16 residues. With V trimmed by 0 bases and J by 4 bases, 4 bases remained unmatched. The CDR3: CASSLGDRGHRETQYF. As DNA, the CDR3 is TGTGCCAGCAGCTTGGGGGACAGGGGGCACCGAGAGACCCAGTACTTC. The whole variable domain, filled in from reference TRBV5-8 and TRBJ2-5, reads EAGVTQSPTHLIKTRGQQATLRCSPISGHTSVYWYQQALGLGLQFLLWYDEGEERNRGNFPPRFSGRQFPNYSSELNVNALELEDSALYLCASSLGDRGHRETQYFGPGTRLLVL.

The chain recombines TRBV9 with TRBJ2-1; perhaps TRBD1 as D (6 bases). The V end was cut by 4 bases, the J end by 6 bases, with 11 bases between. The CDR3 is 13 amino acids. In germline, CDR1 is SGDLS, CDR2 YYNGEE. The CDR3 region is CASSTRDTNEQFF. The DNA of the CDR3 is TGTGCCAGCAGCACCCGGGACACCAATGAGCAGTTCTTC.

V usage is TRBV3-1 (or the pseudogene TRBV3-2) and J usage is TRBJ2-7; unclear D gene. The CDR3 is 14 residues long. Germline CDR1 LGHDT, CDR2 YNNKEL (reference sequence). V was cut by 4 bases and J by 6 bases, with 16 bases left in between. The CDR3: CASSPLLFTFEQYF. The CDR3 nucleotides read TGTGCCAGCAGCCCCCTATTATTTACGTTCGAGCAGTACTTC.

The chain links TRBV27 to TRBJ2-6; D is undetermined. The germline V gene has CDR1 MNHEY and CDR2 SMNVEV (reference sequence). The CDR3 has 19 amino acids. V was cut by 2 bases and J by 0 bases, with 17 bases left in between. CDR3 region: CASSLRQPSRSSGANVLTF. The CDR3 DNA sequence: TGTGCCAGCAGTTTAAGGCAGCCTAGTAGGTCCTCTGGGGCCAACGTCCTGACTTTC.

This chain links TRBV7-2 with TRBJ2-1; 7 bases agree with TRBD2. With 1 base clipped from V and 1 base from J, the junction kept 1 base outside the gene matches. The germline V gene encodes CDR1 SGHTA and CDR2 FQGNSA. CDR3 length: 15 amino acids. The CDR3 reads CASSLVGGSYNEQFF. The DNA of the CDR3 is TGTGCCAGCAGCTTAGTCGGGGGGTCCTACAATGAGCAGTTCTTC.

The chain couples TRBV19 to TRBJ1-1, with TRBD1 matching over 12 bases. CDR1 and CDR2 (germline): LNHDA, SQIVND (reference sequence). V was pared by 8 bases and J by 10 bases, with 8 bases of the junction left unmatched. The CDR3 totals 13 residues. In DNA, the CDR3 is TGTGCCAGTCGACCGGGACAGGGGGCGCGAGCTTTCTTT. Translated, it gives CASRPGQGARAFF. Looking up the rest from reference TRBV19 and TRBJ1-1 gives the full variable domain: DGGITQSPKYLFRKEGQNVTLSCEQNLNHDAMYWYRQDPGQGLRLIYYSQIVNDFQKGDIAEGYSVSREKKESFPLTVTSAQKNPTAFYLCASRPGQGARAFFGQGTRLTVV.

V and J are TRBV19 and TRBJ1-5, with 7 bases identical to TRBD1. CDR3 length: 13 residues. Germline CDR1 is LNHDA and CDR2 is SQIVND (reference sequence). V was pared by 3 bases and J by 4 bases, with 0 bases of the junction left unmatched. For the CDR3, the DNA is TGTGCCAGTAGTATGGACAGGAATCAGCCCCAGCATTTT. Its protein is CASSMDRNQPQHF. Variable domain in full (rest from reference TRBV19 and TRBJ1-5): DGGITQSPKYLFRKEGQNVTLSCEQNLNHDAMYWYRQDPGQGLRLIYYSQIVNDFQKGDIAEGYSVSREKKESFPLTVTSAQKNPTAFYLCASSMDRNQPQHFGDGTRLSIL.

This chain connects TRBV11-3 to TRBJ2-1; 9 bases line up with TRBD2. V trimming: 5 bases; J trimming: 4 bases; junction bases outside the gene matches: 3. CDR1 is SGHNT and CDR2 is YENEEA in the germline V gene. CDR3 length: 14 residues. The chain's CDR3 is CASSPSGGYNEQFF. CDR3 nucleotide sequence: TGTGCCAGCAGCCCAAGCGGGGGGTACAATGAGCAGTTCTTC.

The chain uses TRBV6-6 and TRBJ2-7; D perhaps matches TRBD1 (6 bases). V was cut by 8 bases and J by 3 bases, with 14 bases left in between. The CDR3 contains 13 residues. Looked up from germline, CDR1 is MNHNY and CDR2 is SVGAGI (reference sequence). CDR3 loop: CASGRDTLYEQYF. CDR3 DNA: TGTGCCAGCGGCCGGGACACCCTCTACGAGCAGTACTTC.

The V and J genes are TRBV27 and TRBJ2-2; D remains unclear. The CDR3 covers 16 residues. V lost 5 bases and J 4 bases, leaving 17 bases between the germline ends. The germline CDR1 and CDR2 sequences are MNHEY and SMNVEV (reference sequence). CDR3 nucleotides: TGTGCCAGCAGTCTCCACCCGGGTAGAACCACCGGGGAGCTGTTTTTT. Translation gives CASSLHPGRTTGELFF.

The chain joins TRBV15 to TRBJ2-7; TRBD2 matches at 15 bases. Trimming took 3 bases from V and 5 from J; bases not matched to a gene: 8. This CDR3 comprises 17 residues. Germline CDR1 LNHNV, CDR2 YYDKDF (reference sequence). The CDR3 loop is CATSRGTSGGSRNEQYF. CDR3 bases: TGTGCCACCAGCAGGGGGACTAGCGGGGGGTCTAGGAACGAGCAGTACTTC. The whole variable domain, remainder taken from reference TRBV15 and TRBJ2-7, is DAMVIQNPRYQVTQFGKPVTLSCSQTLNHNVMYWYQQKSSQAPKLLFHYYDKDFNNEADTPDNFQSRRPNTSFCFLDIRSPGLGDTAMYLCATSRGTSGGSRNEQYFGPGTRLTVT.